This is a list of T cell receptor beta chains from one sample in a study of response to subunit inactivated influenza vaccine. TCRdb reanalysed the RT-PCR reads using MiXCR and keeps one entry per CDR3 protein. The sample has hundreds of thousands of distinct CDR3 sequences; around 15% are singletons. Sample: PBMCs from blood, taken 14 to 15 days before vaccination. The receptors shown here come from a man between 50 and 59 years old who received an inactivated influenza vaccine. Both conserved end residues are part of each CDR3. Fields, in order: V gene, D gene, J gene, clone size, CDR3 DNA, CDR3 protein. The D gene is left open where the match is weak. A row's size may be missing; if present it is once, few, many or a size class.

TRBV20-1	TRBD1	TRBJ2-7	NA	TGCAGTGCTAGAGATGAAGGGACAGGGACCTACGAGCAGTACTTC	CSARDEGTGTYEQYF
TRBV6-4	TRBD1	TRBJ1-2	few	TGTGCCAGCAGTGACTCGAGTCGCTCGACAGGGTTTTATGGCTACACCTTC	CASSDSSRSTGFYGYTF
TRBV5-1	NA	TRBJ1-1	NA	TGCGCCAGCAGCTCCGCGGGGGTTAACACTGAAGCTTTCTTT	CASSSAGVNTEAFF
TRBV5-5	NA	TRBJ2-5	few	TGTGCCAGCAGAATGGGAGGGGGAGAGACCCAGTACTTC	CASRMGGGETQYF
TRBV7-6	NA	TRBJ2-5	few	TGTGCCAGCAGCTTAGAGGTAGAACAAGAGACCCAGTACTTC	CASSLEVEQETQYF
TRBV20-1	NA	TRBJ2-7	many	TGCAGTGCTAGCACGCCGCGGCGGGGACCCTACGAGCAGTACTTC	CSASTPRRGPYEQYF
TRBV5-8	TRBD1	TRBJ2-2	few	TGTGCCAGCAGCATCCGGGACAGGGGGCGCACCGGGGAGCTGTTTTTT	CASSIRDRGRTGELFF
TRBV12-3/TRBV12-4	NA	TRBJ2-7	NA	TGTGCCAGCAGTCCGAGCCGGGACTCCAGAACCTACGAGCAGTACTTC	CASSPSRDSRTYEQYF
TRBV20-1	TRBD2	TRBJ2-1	few	TGCAGTGCCACCAGCGGGAGGGCGGGCAATGAGCAGTTCTTC	CSATSGRAGNEQFF
TRBV29-1	NA	TRBJ1-5	NA	TGCAGCGTCGCAAACTCTGATCAGCCCCAGCATTTT	CSVANSDQPQHF
TRBV7-8	TRBD1	TRBJ2-3	NA	TGTGCCAGCAGCCCACGGACAGGGGGCGGCACAGATACGCAGTATTTT	CASSPRTGGGTDTQYF